Following are 29 T cell receptor beta chains from one sample sequenced in a study of long-term antiretroviral therapy in people with HIV. This was the immunoSEQ v3.0 assay at survey level. Sequenced by immunoSEQ multiplex PCR; TCRdb stores in-frame clones only, minus some. Of 20,000 to 25,000 clones in the sample, more than 65% were seen once. Sequencing used unsorted PBMCs, obtained 0.3 years after starting antiretroviral therapy. The receptors were gathered from a man between 50 and 59 years old with HIV.

The rearrangement links TRBV10-2 to TRBJ2-1; 9 bases are shared with TRBD2. Germline V gene data show CDR1 as WSHSY and CDR2 as SAAADI. The CDR3 spans 18 residues. The ends lost 10 bases at V and 8 bases at J; junction bases unmatched: 24. CDR3 DNA sequence: TGCGCCACTCTACTTACCCCGGCGGGACTAGCAGTTTTAGATGAGCAGTTCTTC. Its translation: CATLLTPAGLAVLDEQFF.

CDR3 coding DNA: TGCGCCAGCAGTGATTACACAGATACGCAGTATTTT. The encoded protein is CASSDYTDTQYF. The V and J genes are TRBV10-1 and TRBJ2-3, with D uncertain. Germline CDR1 WNHNN, CDR2 SYGVQD (reference sequence). This CDR3 has 12 residues. Deletions cut 3 bases from V and 2 bases from J, with 3 bases between.

This chain connects TRBV7-2 to TRBJ2-7; the D gene is possibly TRBD2 (6 bases). CDR1 SGHTA and CDR2 FQGNSA come from the germline V gene. V lost 0 bases to trimming and J lost 9 bases, with 12 bases between them. CDR3 length: 13 amino acids. CDR3 sequence: CASSLARREGQYF. The CDR3 DNA reads TGTGCCAGCAGCTTAGCGCGGAGGGAAGGGCAGTACTTC. The whole variable domain, remainder taken from reference TRBV7-2 and TRBJ2-7, is GAGVSQSPSNKVTEKGKDVELRCDPISGHTALYWYRQSLGQGLEFLIYFQGNSAPDKSGLPSDRFSAERTGGSVSTLTIQRTQQEDSAVYLCASSLARREGQYFGPGTRLTVT.

The V and J genes are TRBV9 and TRBJ1-1; no clear D gene. The CDR3 sequence is 14 residues long. Trimming left V 3 bases short and J 4 bases short, with 13 bases between. Per germline, CDR1 SGDLS and CDR2 YYNGEE. CDR3 region: CASSGSIKGTEAFF. The CDR3 DNA is TGTGCCAGCAGCGGGTCGATCAAGGGCACTGAAGCTTTCTTT.

The V gene is TRBV6-5, the J gene TRBJ2-1; a possible D gene is TRBD2 (5 bases). With 2 bases removed from V and 5 bases from J, the gap between germline ends came to 7 bases. This CDR3 is built from 13 residues. Germline V gene lookup returns CDR1 MNHEY and CDR2 SVGAGI. The CDR3 DNA reads as TGTGCCAGCAGTTACCAGCGGCACAATGAGCAGTTCTTC. It yields the protein CASSYQRHNEQFF.

This clone was counted only a few times. The rearrangement uses TRBV19 and TRBJ1-2; D is ambiguous. The CDR3 loop spans 15 amino acids. Trimming took 1 base from V and 0 from J, leaving 9 bases between them. CDR1 and CDR2 (germline): LNHDA, SQIVND (reference sequence). CDR3 sequence (DNA): TGTGCCAGTAGTATAGGGGAGACGCCTAACTATGGCTACACCTTC. It translates to CASSIGETPNYGYTF.

The chain combines TRBV19 with TRBJ2-2, with TRBD2 matching 10 bases. From germline, CDR1 is LNHDA and CDR2 SQIVND (reference sequence). V gave up 3 bases and J gave up 5 bases; unmatched junction bases: 9. This CDR3 comprises 17 residues. As DNA, the CDR3 is TGTGCCAGTAGTATCCCCAGCGGGGGGGCGGGGACCGGGGAGCTGTTTTTT. Translated, it gives CASSIPSGGAGTGELFF.

V and J are TRBV5-1 and TRBJ1-1; D gene unclear. CDR1 is SGHRS, CDR2 YFSETQ, per germline. The length of the CDR3 is 14 residues. V was shortened by 0 bases and J by 1 base, with 7 bases between the two germline ends. The CDR3 spells CASSLEGKNTEAFF. CDR3 bases: TGCGCCAGCAGCTTGGAAGGCAAGAACACTGAAGCTTTCTTT.

This chain uses TRBV6-4 with TRBJ1-2; D is possibly TRBD1 (5 bases). CDR3 length: 14 residues. The germline V and J ends were trimmed by 6 bases and 4 bases, with 15 bases remaining between them. Germline CDR1 and CDR2: MRHNA and SNTAGT. The CDR3 sequence is CASRATGQSYGYTF. The CDR3 DNA sequence: TGTGCCAGCAGAGCCACCGGACAAAGCTATGGCTACACCTTC.

This chain links TRBV30 with TRBJ1-4, with D unresolved. The germline V gene encodes CDR1 GTSNPN and CDR2 SVGIG (reference sequence). CDR3 length equals 13 residues. V was cut by 3 bases and J by 4 bases, with 9 bases left in between. CDR3 residues: CAWRQPVNEKLFF. In DNA form, the CDR3 reads TGTGCCTGGAGACAACCCGTTAATGAAAAACTGTTTTTT.

The chain recombines TRBV27 with TRBJ2-5, with 7 bases that match TRBD1. J gave up 4 bases and V 0 bases, and 11 bases lay outside the gene matches. This CDR3 is 17 amino acids long. CDR1 is MNHEY, CDR2 SMNVEV, per germline (reference sequence). CDR3 sequence (DNA): TGTGCCAGCAGTTTATCGTGGGCCCCAGGGGGTAGAGAGACCCAGTACTTC. Protein: CASSLSWAPGGRETQYF.

The rearrangement links TRBV10-2 to TRBJ2-1; TRBD1 matches at 8 bases. CDR3 length: 15 amino acids. V dropped 3 bases and J dropped 9; count of bases not matched to a gene: 10. CDR1 WSHSY and CDR2 SAAADI come from the germline V gene. DNA of the CDR3: TGCGCCAGCAGTGACTTCGGACAGGGCGGTGGTGAGCAGTTCTTC. This encodes CASSDFGQGGGEQFF.

The chain combines TRBV6-1 with TRBJ2-2; TRBD2 matches 10 bases. This CDR3 is built from 13 residues. Per germline, CDR1 MNHNS and CDR2 SASEGT. V gave up 10 bases and J gave up 6 bases; unmatched junction bases: 5. CDR3 sequence (DNA): TGTGCCAATAGAGCGGGAGGGGCCGGGGAGCTGTTTTTT. Protein: CANRAGGAGELFF.

This chain connects TRBV19 to TRBJ2-1, with D perhaps TRBD1 (6 bases). CDR3 length: 13 amino acids. Per germline, CDR1 LNHDA and CDR2 SQIVND (reference sequence). Trimming cost V 10 bases and J 8 bases, with 18 bases left between them. The CDR3 nucleotides read TGTGCCAACCCGGGACACTTTAGGGATGAGCAGTTCTTC. Amino acid sequence: CANPGHFRDEQFF.

The V call is TRBV19, the J call TRBJ2-5; D assignment may be TRBD1 or TRBD2 (6 bases each). CDR1 is LNHDA, CDR2 SQIVND, per germline (reference sequence). The CDR3 has 16 residues. Between the trimmed V and J ends, which lost 3 bases and 5 bases, there was a span of 19 bases. This CDR3 reads CASSIVGRGERETQYF. In DNA form, the CDR3 reads TGTGCCAGTAGTATCGTCGGAAGGGGGGAACGGGAGACCCAGTACTTC. Full variable domain (outside the CDR3, taken from reference TRBV19 and TRBJ2-5): DGGITQSPKYLFRKEGQNVTLSCEQNLNHDAMYWYRQDPGQGLRLIYYSQIVNDFQKGDIAEGYSVSREKKESFPLTVTSAQKNPTAFYLCASSIVGRGERETQYFGPGTRLLVL.

This clone has more than one count but fewer than ten. The genes are TRBV19 and TRBJ2-7, with D perhaps being TRBD1 or TRBD2 (5 bases each). The CDR3 consists of 13 residues. V was shortened by 4 bases and J by 6 bases, with 13 bases between the two germline ends. The germline V gene encodes CDR1 LNHDA and CDR2 SQIVND (reference sequence). CDR3 nucleotides: TGTGCCAGTAGTACCGGGGCGGGCGGCGAGCAGTACTTC. Protein product: CASSTGAGGEQYF.

This clone was counted once. The chain employs TRBV4-3 and TRBJ2-2, with D possibly matching TRBD1 (6 bases). This CDR3 region has 16 residues. V lost 0 bases and J 2 bases, leaving 10 bases between the germline ends. Germline-derived CDR1 and CDR2 are LGHNA and YSLEER. The CDR3 sequence is CASSQDPGTNTGELFF. Here the CDR3 DNA reads TGCGCCAGCAGCCAAGATCCAGGGACAAACACCGGGGAGCTGTTTTTT.

The genes are TRBV28 and TRBJ2-5; 7 bases map to TRBD2. V lost 2 bases to trimming and J lost 3 bases; unmatched junction nucleotides: 6. The CDR3 loop spans 15 amino acids. Germline CDR1 is MDHEN and CDR2 is SYDVKM. DNA for the CDR3: TGTGCCAGCAGTTTACCCAGCGGGATTAAAGAGACCCAGTACTTC. It yields the protein CASSLPSGIKETQYF.

J is TRBJ1-1 and V is TRBV6-6, with TRBD1 as a possible D gene (5 bases). The germline V and J ends were trimmed by 10 bases and 1 base, with 13 bases remaining between them. The germline CDR1 and CDR2 sequences are MNHNY and SVGAGI (reference sequence). The CDR3 consists of 13 residues. The CDR3 loop is CATTDTRNTEAFF. CDR3 nucleotide sequence: TGTGCCACCACGGACACTCGGAACACTGAAGCTTTCTTT.

V usage is TRBV4-1 and J usage is TRBJ1-3; D unclear. The V gene's germline CDR1 is MGHRA and CDR2 YSYEKL. This CDR3 region has 14 residues. CDR3 nucleotide sequence: TGCGCTACTCGAGGTGGGCCCTCAGGAGACACCATATATTTT. This sequence encodes CATRGGPSGDTIYF.

A few counts support this clone. The chain combines TRBV7-2 with TRBJ1-2; possibly TRBD1 for D (6 bases). Germline lookup yields CDR1 SGHTA and CDR2 FQGNSA. Trimming took 1 base from V and 8 from J, leaving 14 bases between them. The CDR3 spans 14 residues. For the CDR3, the DNA is TGTGCCAGCAGCTTAGAACAGGGTGTCTGGGGCTACACCTTC. Protein product: CASSLEQGVWGYTF.

J is TRBJ2-1 and V is TRBV18; weak D call: TRBD1 (5 bases). Germline CDR1 reads KGHSH; CDR2 reads LQKENI. Trimming stripped 3 bases from V and 7 bases from J, with 13 bases between. This CDR3 is 14 amino acids long. CDR3 sequence reads: CASSPTALGNEQFF. CDR3 DNA: TGTGCCAGCTCACCGACAGCCCTAGGGAATGAGCAGTTCTTC.

The V call is TRBV11-2, the J call TRBJ1-6; tentative D call: TRBD1 (6 bases). Between the trimmed V and J ends, which lost 3 bases and 8 bases, there was a span of 14 bases. Germline V CDR1 and CDR2: SGHAT, FQNNGV. The CDR3 has 15 residues. DNA for the CDR3: TGTGCCAGCAGCTTGTACAGGGTGTTTCATTCACCCCTCCACTTT. Protein sequence: CASSLYRVFHSPLHF.

The chain couples TRBV5-1 to TRBJ2-5, with TRBD2 matching over 16 bases. Trimming took 4 bases from V and 5 from J; bases not matched to a gene: 5. Germline loops: CDR1 SGHRS, CDR2 YFSETQ. The CDR3 sequence is 16 residues long. DNA of the CDR3: TGCGCCAGCAGCCCGGGACTAGCGGGAGGGCTGGAGACCCAGTACTTC. Amino acid sequence: CASSPGLAGGLETQYF.

The chain is built from TRBV21-1 and TRBJ2-3; TRBD2 is the table's D call, not checked against the DNA. TRBV21-1 is a listed pseudogene. This CDR3 region has 14 residues. CDR3 sequence (DNA): TGTGCCAGCACTAGCGATATACCCTCAGATACGCAGTATTTT. Encoded protein: CASTSDIPSDTQYF.

The chain carries TRBV6-4 and TRBJ2-3; TRBD2 matches at 9 bases. Looked up from germline, CDR1 is MRHNA and CDR2 is SNTAGT. Trimming took 2 bases from V and 5 from J; bases not matched to a gene: 5. The CDR3 contains 15 residues. The chain's CDR3 is CASSDEAGGVDTQYF. DNA for the CDR3: TGTGCCAGCAGTGACGAGGCGGGAGGGGTAGATACGCAGTATTTT.

The chain joins TRBV9 to TRBJ1-3; D unclear. Trimming stripped 0 bases from V and 7 bases from J, with 8 bases between. CDR3 size: 13 residues. CDR1 and CDR2 from the germline V gene are SGDLS and YYNGEE. The CDR3 sequence: CASSVGTGNTIYF. CDR3 nucleotides: TGTGCCAGCAGCGTAGGTACGGGGAACACCATATATTTT.

This chain uses TRBV7-2 with TRBJ2-2; D is unresolved. There are 12 residues in the CDR3. The germline gives CDR1 SGHTA, CDR2 FQGNSA. Deletions cut 4 bases from V and 1 base from J, with 1 base between. DNA of the CDR3: TGTGCCAGCAGCTGGAACACCGGGGAGCTGTTTTTT. Residues: CASSWNTGELFF. The entire variable domain, with the rest obtained from reference TRBV7-2 and TRBJ2-2, is as follows: GAGVSQSPSNKVTEKGKDVELRCDPISGHTALYWYRQSLGQGLEFLIYFQGNSAPDKSGLPSDRFSAERTGGSVSTLTIQRTQQEDSAVYLCASSWNTGELFFGEGSRLTVL.

The rearrangement uses TRBV7-2 and TRBJ2-1, with 8 bases fitting TRBD1. Trimming at V came to 2 bases and at J to 8 bases, leaving 2 bases not matched to a gene. The CDR3 is 13 amino acids. In germline, CDR1 is SGHTA, CDR2 FQGNSA. CDR3 in DNA: TGTGCCAGCAGCTTACCGGGACAGGATGAGCAGTTCTTC. Translation gives CASSLPGQDEQFF.